One and the same sample provided the 2 T cell receptor beta chains below, sequenced in a study of blood T cell repertoires in COVID-19 (dated by TCRdb to 2020 to 2022). To prepare the library, the immunoSEQ multiplex PCR assay was applied. Drawn from immuneACCESS, this table holds only the in-frame rearrangements with V and J called that TCRdb kept. Clones are partly lost; checked studies trace under half to an unresolved V gene and leave the rest unexplained. For this sample there are 70,000 or so clones; 75% appear just once. Of the sample, 20% to 25% is held by the ten largest clones. The sequenced sample consisted of peripheral blood. These receptors all stem from a man between 65 and 85 years old with acute or convalescent COVID-19.

The chain links TRBV5-6 to TRBJ2-7; D is unresolved. CDR1 SGHDT and CDR2 YYEEEE come from the germline V gene. This CDR3 has 14 amino acids. V lost 0 bases, J lost 2 bases, and 9 bases lay in between. The CDR3 nucleotides read TGTGCCAGCAGCTTGGTCCAAGCAACCTACGAGCAGTACTTC. The encoded protein is CASSLVQATYEQYF.

The genes are TRBV29-1 and TRBJ2-3; D unclear. Trimming pared 1 base from V and 6 bases from J, leaving 8 bases between. This CDR3 has 12 amino acids. In germline, CDR1 is SQVTM, CDR2 ANQGSEA. The chain's CDR3 is CSVEGAEDTQYF. The CDR3 DNA reads as TGCAGCGTTGAAGGTGCCGAGGATACGCAGTATTTT.